Below, 11 T cell receptor beta chains from the same sample are listed, as sequenced in a study of CD8+ T cells in alopecia areata. The sequencing template was cDNA reverse transcribed from extracted RNA. The table came from immunoSEQ multiplex PCR; TCRdb's copy has only in-frame clones and leaves some out. The table has hundreds of thousands of clones, around three fifths seen once. The sequenced sample was CD4+ T cells sorted from blood, obtained at week 0. The source of these receptors is a human donor with alopecia areata.

The chain carries TRBV6-5 and TRBJ1-2; 11 bases fit TRBD1. The CDR3 is 15 amino acids. V shed 5 bases, J shed 2 bases, and the junction held 4 bases outside the gene matches. The germline V gene has CDR1 MNHEY and CDR2 SVGAGI. The CDR3 spells CASSTRTGGNYGYTF. The CDR3 DNA is TGTGCCAGCAGTACTAGGACAGGGGGCAACTATGGCTACACCTTC.

In this sample, this clone turned up many times. The V and J genes are TRBV7-9 and TRBJ2-4; possible D gene TRBD2, 5 bases. This CDR3 is 14 amino acids long. Trimming cost V 2 bases and J 5 bases, with 10 bases left between them. Germline V gene data show CDR1 as SEHNR and CDR2 as FQNEAQ (reference sequence). CDR3 region: CASSLRGGQNIQYF. The DNA of the CDR3 is TGTGCCAGCAGCTTACGGGGTGGCCAAAACATTCAGTACTTC.

There are a few counts of this clone. This sequence joins TRBV30 and TRBJ2-7; TRBD1 agrees at 7 bases. CDR3 length: 14 residues. The V gene end was trimmed by 4 bases and the J gene end by 1 base; junction bases not matched to a gene: 7. Germline CDR1 and CDR2: GTSNPN and SVGIG (reference sequence). The CDR3 loop is CAWNWDRLSYEQYF. CDR3 nucleotide sequence: TGTGCCTGGAATTGGGACAGATTATCCTACGAGCAGTACTTC. The full variable domain, rest sourced from reference TRBV30 and TRBJ2-7, is SQTIHQWPATLVQPVGSPLSLECTVEGTSNPNLYWYRQAAGRGLQLLFYSVGIGQISSEVPQNLSASRPQDRQFILSSKKLLLSDSGFYLCAWNWDRLSYEQYFGPGTRLTVT.

V is TRBV5-4 and J is TRBJ1-1; D is unresolved. V was clipped by 9 bases and J by 0 bases, with 9 bases between them. This CDR3 comprises 12 residues. Germline CDR1 is SGHNT and CDR2 is YYREEE (reference sequence). The CDR3 protein is CAISSVNTEAFF. CDR3 in DNA: TGTGCCATATCGTCGGTGAACACTGAAGCTTTCTTT.

The J gene is TRBJ2-5, the V gene TRBV30; tentatively, D is TRBD1 (6 bases). The CDR3 is 12 amino acids. Trimming left V 2 bases short and J 3 bases short, with 7 bases between. Per germline, CDR1 GTSNPN and CDR2 SVGIG (reference sequence). The CDR3, as DNA: TGTGCCTGGAGTCAGGGGAAAGAGACCCAGTACTTC. Encoded protein: CAWSQGKETQYF.

The rearrangement uses TRBV7-2 and TRBJ2-4, with TRBD1 matching over 9 bases. CDR1 SGHTA and CDR2 FQGNSA come from the germline V gene. The CDR3 sequence is 16 residues long. The ends lost 5 bases at V and 1 base at J; junction bases unmatched: 6. CDR3 DNA: TGTGCCAGCAGCCCTACAGGGGGCTCGGCCAAAAACATTCAGTACTTC. Its translation is CASSPTGGSAKNIQYF.

This clone was seen a few times. The CDR3: CASRGLGFDQPQHF. The CDR3 nucleotides are TGCGCCAGCAGAGGTCTGGGGTTTGATCAGCCCCAGCATTTT. The chain uses TRBV4-1 and TRBJ1-5; D unclear. Germline V CDR1 and CDR2: MGHRA, YSYEKL. The germline V and J ends were trimmed by 6 bases and 5 bases, with 14 bases remaining between them. CDR3 size: 14 residues.

By share, this clone ranks as medium-sized. CDR3 in amino acids: CASSLSGMTQYF. The DNA of the CDR3 is TGTGCCAGCAGTTTATCAGGGATGACGCAGTATTTT. The chain employs TRBV27 and TRBJ2-3; D ambiguous. Germline values: CDR1 MNHEY, CDR2 SMNVEV (reference sequence). This CDR3 spans 12 amino acids. V shed 0 bases and J shed 9 bases, with 7 bases lying between them.

This chain uses TRBV4-1 with TRBJ2-7, with TRBD1 identical over 11 bases. Germline V gene lookup returns CDR1 MGHRA and CDR2 YSYEKL. V was clipped by 4 bases and J by 7 bases; unmatched bases: 6. The length of the CDR3 is 14 residues. As DNA, the CDR3 is TGCGCCAGCAGCCTTGGACAGGGGGCTTTAGAGCAGTACTTC. It encodes CASSLGQGALEQYF.

J is TRBJ1-3 and V is TRBV30; a possible D gene is TRBD1 (5 bases). The V end was cut by 3 bases, the J end by 3 bases, with 12 bases between. The CDR3 contains 14 residues. Germline V gene data show CDR1 as GTSNPN and CDR2 as SVGIG (reference sequence). This CDR3 reads CAWSFRGDGNTIYF. The CDR3 DNA reads as TGTGCCTGGAGCTTTAGGGGCGATGGAAACACCATATATTTT.

The chain employs TRBV25-1 and TRBJ1-3; 7 positions agree with TRBD1. V was clipped by 4 bases and J by 4 bases; unmatched bases: 1. Germline values: CDR1 MGHDK, CDR2 SYGVNS. The CDR3 has 13 amino acids. This chain's CDR3 is CASSVQGGNTIYF. In nucleotides, the CDR3 is TGTGCCAGCAGTGTACAGGGGGGAAACACCATATATTTT.